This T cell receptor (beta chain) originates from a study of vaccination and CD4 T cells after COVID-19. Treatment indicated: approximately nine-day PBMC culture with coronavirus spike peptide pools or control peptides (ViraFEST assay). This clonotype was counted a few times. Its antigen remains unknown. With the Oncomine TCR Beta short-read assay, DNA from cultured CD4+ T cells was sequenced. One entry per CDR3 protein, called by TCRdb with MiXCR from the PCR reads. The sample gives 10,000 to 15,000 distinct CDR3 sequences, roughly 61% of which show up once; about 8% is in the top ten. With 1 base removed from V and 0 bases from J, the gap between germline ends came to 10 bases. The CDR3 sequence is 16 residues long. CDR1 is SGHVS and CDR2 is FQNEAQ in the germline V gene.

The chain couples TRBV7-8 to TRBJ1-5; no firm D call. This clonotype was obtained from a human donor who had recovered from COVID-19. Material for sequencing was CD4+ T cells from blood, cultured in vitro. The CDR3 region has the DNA TGTGCCAGCAGCTTAGGTCCCCGATATAGCAATCAGCCCCAGCATTTT. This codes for CASSLGPRYSNQPQHF.